These 27 T cell receptor beta chains were all obtained from the same sample, sequenced in a study of OX40 agonist ivuxolimab in advanced cancers. Sequencing was performed with immunoSEQ multiplex PCR; in TCRdb, only in-frame clones are kept and a portion is missing. The sample consists of roughly 56,000 clones, approximately 86% of them appearing once. Sequenced material: CD4+ or CD8+ T cells sorted from blood, taken in a trial of the OX40 agonist ivuxolimab. All receptors derive from an adult with an advanced solid tumor such as melanoma, head and neck, liver or kidney cancer.

The V gene is TRBV6-5, the J gene TRBJ1-2; no reliable D call. The CDR3 runs 13 residues. The V end was cut by 2 bases, the J end by 4 bases, with 8 bases between. Germline V gene lookup returns CDR1 MNHEY and CDR2 SVGAGI. CDR3 in DNA: TGTGCCAGCAGTTACGGCGATTCCTATGGCTACACCTTC. Encoded protein: CASSYGDSYGYTF.

This clone has a single count. This chain connects TRBV9 to TRBJ2-1; D unclear. V lost 2 bases and J lost 6, with 6 bases in between. CDR3 size: 12 residues. Germline V lookup: CDR1 SGDLS, CDR2 YYNGEE. The CDR3 loop reads CASSVYGNEQFF. The DNA of the CDR3 is TGTGCCAGCAGCGTCTACGGCAATGAGCAGTTCTTC.

Details on this clone: Other DNA sequences within the sample encode an identical CDR3. The chain recombines TRBV5-1 with TRBJ1-5, with D maybe TRBD1 (6 bases). The CDR3 has 15 residues. V was pared by 0 bases and J by 2 bases, with 9 bases between. From germline, CDR1 is SGHRS and CDR2 YFSETQ. DNA for the CDR3: TGCGCCAGCAGCTTGGAAGGGGGGGGCAATCAGCCCCAGCATTTT. Translation: CASSLEGGGNQPQHF.

The rearrangement links TRBV30 to TRBJ1-2; D call uncertain. The CDR3 loop spans 11 amino acids. Germline V gene data show CDR1 as GTSNPN and CDR2 as SVGIG (reference sequence). Between the trimmed V and J ends, which lost 2 bases and 5 bases, there was a span of 6 bases. CDR3 amino acids: CAWSQDYGYTF. The CDR3 coding sequence is TGTGCCTGGAGTCAAGATTATGGCTACACCTTC.

The sample holds a few counts of this clone. The genes are TRBV21-1 and TRBJ1-5. TRBV21-1 is an annotated pseudogene. The CDR3 runs 14 residues. CDR3 loop: CASSSRLGNQPQHF. As DNA, the CDR3 is TGTGCCAGCAGTTCAAGACTGGGAAATCAGCCCCAGCATTTT.

The chain employs TRBV5-6 and TRBJ2-3; 14 positions agree with TRBD2. The CDR3 has 17 amino acids. Looked up from germline, CDR1 is SGHDT and CDR2 is YYEEEE. V was clipped by 4 bases and J by 2 bases; unmatched bases: 6. CDR3 sequence (DNA): TGTGCCAGCAGCAGTGGACTAGCGGGGGGAGTCACAGATACGCAGTATTTT. It codes for CASSSGLAGGVTDTQYF.

This clone has only one observation. V and J are TRBV29-1 and TRBJ2-3, with D perhaps matching TRBD2 (5 bases). Trimming took off 4 bases at V and 4 bases at J, with 9 bases between the two ends. The CDR3 totals 12 residues. Germline V CDR1 and CDR2: SQVTM, ANQGSEA. CDR3 sequence (DNA): TGCAGCGTTGCTGCGGGCGCAGATACGCAGTATTTT. Protein product: CSVAAGADTQYF.

V gene TRBV7-8 combines with J gene TRBJ1-4; no clear D. CDR1 and CDR2 (germline): SGHVS, FQNEAQ. V was pared by 3 bases and J by 5 bases, with 13 bases between. This CDR3 has 15 residues. This chain's CDR3 is CASSFSANQNEKLFF. Written as DNA, the CDR3 is TGTGCCAGCAGCTTTTCAGCGAACCAAAATGAAAAACTGTTTTTT. Together with reference TRBV7-8 and TRBJ1-4, the CDR3 gives the full variable domain: GAGVSQSPRYKVAKRGQDVALRCDPISGHVSLFWYQQALGQGPEFLTYFQNEAQLDKSGLPSDRFFAERPEGSVSTLKIQRTQQEDSAVYLCASSFSANQNEKLFFGSGTQLSVL.

The sample holds one count of this clone. This chain uses TRBV29-1 with TRBJ1-5; D is unclear. Germline values: CDR1 SQVTM, CDR2 ANQGSEA. Deletions cut 4 bases from V and 0 bases from J, with 4 bases between. CDR3 length equals 12 residues. CDR3 coding DNA: TGCAGCGTTGGGAGTAGCAATCAGCCCCAGCATTTT. It specifies CSVGSSNQPQHF.

The chain has TRBV30 and TRBJ1-5, with 10 nucleotides matching TRBD1. The CDR3 contains 13 residues. Per the germline V gene, CDR1 is GTSNPN and CDR2 is SVGIG (reference sequence). The V segment lost 7 bases and the J segment 7 bases; nucleotides outside the gene matches: 7. This CDR3 is CAYDRGLGQPQHF. The CDR3 DNA sequence: TGTGCCTACGACAGGGGGCTGGGGCAGCCCCAGCATTTT.

The J gene is TRBJ2-5, the V gene TRBV18; TRBD1 agrees at 9 bases. The CDR3 runs 14 residues. The germline V gene encodes CDR1 KGHSH and CDR2 LQKENI. The ends lost 5 bases at V and 3 bases at J; junction bases unmatched: 4. The CDR3 spells CASSWDRVKETQYF. CDR3 nucleotides: TGTGCCAGCTCATGGGACAGGGTTAAAGAGACCCAGTACTTC.

This sequence joins TRBV5-1 and TRBJ1-1; tentative D call: TRBD1 (6 bases). Germline V gene lookup returns CDR1 SGHRS and CDR2 YFSETQ. The CDR3 has 14 amino acids. V lost 3 bases and J 5 bases, leaving 14 bases between the germline ends. The CDR3 sequence: CASSWGGAETEAFF. The CDR3, as DNA: TGCGCCAGCAGCTGGGGGGGCGCCGAAACTGAAGCTTTCTTT.

The chain is built from TRBV14 and TRBJ1-3; a weak D match, TRBD1 (5 bases). V gave up 4 bases and J gave up 0 bases, with 19 bases separating them. Germline CDR1 is SGHDN and CDR2 is FVKESK. The CDR3 runs 18 residues. The CDR3 DNA is TGTGCCAGCAGCCTTCGAATTCCGGGACGCTACTCTGGAAACACCATATATTTT. Residues: CASSLRIPGRYSGNTIYF.

The chain uses TRBV6-1 and TRBJ1-2; D gene ambiguous. V gave up 3 bases and J gave up 2 bases, with 10 bases separating them. From germline, CDR1 is MNHNS and CDR2 SASEGT. The length of the CDR3 is 14 residues. Here the CDR3 reads CASSDRWANYGYTF. CDR3 nucleotide sequence: TGTGCCAGCAGTGACAGGTGGGCGAACTATGGCTACACCTTC.

By share of the sample, this clone is medium-sized (0.01 to 0.1%). The V call is TRBV4-1, the J call TRBJ2-1; D possibly corresponds to TRBD1 (6 bases). The CDR3 spans 19 residues. V dropped 6 bases and J dropped 4 bases, with 28 bases sitting between them. CDR1 and CDR2 from the germline V gene are MGHRA and YSYEKL. The CDR3 nucleotides read TGCGCCAGCAGGCGCCACAGTCAGGGTACAGGGACCTTTTACAATGAGCAGTTCTTC. Protein sequence: CASRRHSQGTGTFYNEQFF.

This chain joins TRBV27 and TRBJ1-1, with D maybe TRBD1 (6 bases). The CDR3 contains 15 residues. Deletions cut 0 bases from V and 12 bases from J, with 20 bases between. Germline V gene sequence: CDR1 MNHEY, CDR2 SMNVEV (reference sequence). CDR3: CASSLSEAGARETFF. CDR3 sequence (DNA): TGTGCCAGCAGTTTATCTGAAGCAGGGGCGAGGGAAACTTTCTTT.

The gene calls are TRBV4-2 and TRBJ2-7, with 9 bases lining up with TRBD2. V was pared by 4 bases and J by 3 bases, with 4 bases of the junction left unmatched. CDR3 length equals 14 residues. Germline CDR1 is LGHNA and CDR2 is YNFKEQ. CDR3 bases: TGTGCCAGCAGCCGCTCTAGCGGGAACTACGAGCAGTACTTC. Translated: CASSRSSGNYEQYF.

The J gene is TRBJ1-1, the V gene TRBV29-1, with 7 positions matching TRBD1. This CDR3 spans 13 amino acids. Germline V gene sequence: CDR1 SQVTM, CDR2 ANQGSEA. The V and J ends lost 7 bases and 0 bases, in that order; junction bases with no gene match: 5. Here the CDR3 reads CSAERGLNTEAFF. CDR3 in DNA: TGCAGCGCCGAGAGGGGGCTGAACACTGAAGCTTTCTTT. Supplemented by reference TRBV29-1 and TRBJ1-1, the full variable domain reads SAVISQKPSRDICQRGTSLTIQCQVDSQVTMMFWYRQQPGQSLTLIATANQGSEATYESGFVIDKFPISRPNLTFSTLTVSNMSPEDSSIYLCSAERGLNTEAFFGQGTRLTVV.

The rearrangement links TRBV2 to TRBJ2-3; no clear D. Germline CDR1 reads SNHLY; CDR2 reads FYNNEI. The CDR3 sequence is 14 residues long. Trimming shortened V by 7 bases and J by 0 bases, and 11 bases separated the two germline ends. CDR3 loop: CASNKLTSTDTQYF. The CDR3 DNA follows: TGTGCCAGCAACAAGCTAACTAGCACAGATACGCAGTATTTT.

The chain links TRBV11-3 to TRBJ2-7; D might be TRBD1 (6 bases). Germline V gene lookup returns CDR1 SGHNT and CDR2 YENEEA. V was cut by 3 bases and J by 5 bases, with 11 bases left in between. The CDR3 is 13 residues long. CDR3 bases: TGTGCCAGCAGCTTTAGGGGGACCCACGAGCAGTACTTC. Its protein product is CASSFRGTHEQYF.

The CDR3 is CASSLSWLGTEAFF. The CDR3 DNA reads TGTGCCAGCAGCTTATCTTGGCTGGGCACTGAAGCTTTCTTT. This chain uses TRBV7-2 with TRBJ1-1; D remains ambiguous. The germline gives CDR1 SGHTA, CDR2 FQGNSA. V was cut by 2 bases and J by 4 bases, with 11 bases left in between. The CDR3 is 14 amino acids. The whole variable domain, remainder taken from reference TRBV7-2 and TRBJ1-1, is GAGVSQSPSNKVTEKGKDVELRCDPISGHTALYWYRQSLGQGLEFLIYFQGNSAPDKSGLPSDRFSAERTGGSVSTLTIQRTQQEDSAVYLCASSLSWLGTEAFFGQGTRLTVV.

This sequence joins TRBV28 and TRBJ2-1, with 11 positions matching TRBD2. V shed 3 bases, J shed 10 bases, and the junction held 8 bases outside the gene matches. The CDR3 spans 15 residues. Germline CDR1 and CDR2: MDHEN and SYDVKM. CDR3 nucleotide sequence: TGTGCCAGCAGTTTTTACTACGGGACTAGCGGAGAGCAGTTCTTC. Its protein is CASSFYYGTSGEQFF.

The rearrangement joins TRBV19 to TRBJ2-1, with a possible D match to TRBD1 (6 bases). V was clipped by 7 bases and J by 0 bases, with 13 bases between them. CDR1 and CDR2 (germline): LNHDA, SQIVND (reference sequence). The CDR3 is made up of 15 amino acids. The CDR3 sequence is CASMDSPSSYNEQFF. In DNA form, the CDR3 reads TGTGCCAGTATGGACAGTCCGAGCTCCTACAATGAGCAGTTCTTC.

This chain connects TRBV15 to TRBJ2-7, with TRBD1 matching 8 bases. V lost 3 bases, J lost 4 bases, and 5 bases stayed unmatched. The CDR3 loop spans 14 amino acids. In germline, CDR1 is LNHNV, CDR2 YYDKDF (reference sequence). The CDR3 nucleotides read TGTGCCACCAGCAGGTCGGGACAGGAATACGAGCAGTACTTC. It translates to CATSRSGQEYEQYF.

This chain links TRBV5-6 with TRBJ2-7, with TRBD2 matching over 8 bases. The ends lost 1 base at V and 5 bases at J; junction bases unmatched: 11. Germline V gives CDR1 SGHDT, CDR2 YYEEEE. There are 16 residues in the CDR3. The CDR3 DNA reads as TGTGCCAGCAGCTTGTCTTTAGCGGGACGGATGAACGAGCAGTACTTC. Translation: CASSLSLAGRMNEQYF.

The chain employs TRBV10-3 and TRBJ1-2; no clear D. V was shortened by 7 bases and J by 5 bases, with 14 bases between the two germline ends. The CDR3 sequence is 13 residues long. Germline assignment: CDR1 ENHRY and CDR2 SYGVKD. The chain's CDR3 is CAITRSLGYGYTF. The CDR3, as DNA: TGTGCCATCACCCGGTCCCTGGGGTATGGCTACACCTTC.

V gene TRBV27 combines with J gene TRBJ2-7; 9 bases line up with TRBD2. V dropped 11 bases and J dropped 4; count of bases not matched to a gene: 12. Germline CDR1 reads MNHEY; CDR2 reads SMNVEV (reference sequence). The CDR3 covers 14 residues. CDR3 region: CACAAGGRPYEQYF. The CDR3, as DNA: TGTGCCTGCGCCGCGGGGGGGCGTCCATACGAGCAGTACTTC.